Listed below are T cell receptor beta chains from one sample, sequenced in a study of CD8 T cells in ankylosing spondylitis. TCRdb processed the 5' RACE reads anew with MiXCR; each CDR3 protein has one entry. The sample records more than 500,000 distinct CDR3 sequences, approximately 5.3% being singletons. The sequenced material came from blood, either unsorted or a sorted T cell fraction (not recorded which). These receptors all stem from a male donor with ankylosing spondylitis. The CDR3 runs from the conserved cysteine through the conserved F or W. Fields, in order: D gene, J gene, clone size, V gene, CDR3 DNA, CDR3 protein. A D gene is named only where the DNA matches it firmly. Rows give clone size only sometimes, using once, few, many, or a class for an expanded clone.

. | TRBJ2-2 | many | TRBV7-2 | TGTGCCAGCAGCTTACAGGACGGTACAAACACCGGGGAGCTGTTTTTT | CASSLQDGTNTGELFF
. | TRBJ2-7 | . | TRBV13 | TGTGCCAGCTCCGGCCGATCCGAAATCTTAGTCGGAGAGCAGTACTTC | CASSGRSEILVGEQYF
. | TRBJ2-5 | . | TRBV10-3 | TGTGCCATCAGTGAGTCGTTCTTGGAGACCCAGTACTTC | CAISESFLETQYF
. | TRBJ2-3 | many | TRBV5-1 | TGCGCCAGCAGCTTAGACCCCAGCAACACAGATACGCAGTATTTT | CASSLDPSNTDTQYF
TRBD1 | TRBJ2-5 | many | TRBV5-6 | TGTGCCAGCAGCTTTGGGACAGGTCAAGAGACCCAGTACTTC | CASSFGTGQETQYF
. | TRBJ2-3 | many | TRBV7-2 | TGTGCCAGCAGCTTGCGTGTCGGTCGCACAGATACGCAGTATTTT | CASSLRVGRTDTQYF
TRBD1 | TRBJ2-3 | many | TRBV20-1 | TGCAGTGCCAAACAGGGGGCGAACACAGATACGCAGTATTTT | CSAKQGANTDTQYF
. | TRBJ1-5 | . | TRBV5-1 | TGCGCCAGCAGCTTGGAGGGGTTTCAGCCCCAGCATTTT | CASSLEGFQPQHF
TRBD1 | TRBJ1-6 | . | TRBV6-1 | TGTGCCAGCAGGGACAGGGGGAGAGTTAAGACACCCCTCCACTTT | CASRDRGRVKTPLHF
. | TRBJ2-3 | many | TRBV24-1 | TGTGCCACCAGTGATTCATCCTTTGATACGCAGTATTTT | CATSDSSFDTQYF
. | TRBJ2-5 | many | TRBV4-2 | TGTGCCAGCAGCCCGGGCCCGGCCGGGGAAGAGACCCAGTACTTC | CASSPGPAGEETQYF
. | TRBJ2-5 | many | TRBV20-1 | TGCAGTGCTACCAAGTACGCTTTTAGGGAGACCCAGTACTTC | CSATKYAFRETQYF
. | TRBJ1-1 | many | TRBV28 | TGTGCCAGCAGTTCTGAGTTAGAAGCTTTCTTT | CASSSELEAFF
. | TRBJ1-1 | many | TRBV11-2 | TGTGCCAGCAGCTTTAATCCCACCCCCGGGACTGAAGCTTTCTTT | CASSFNPTPGTEAFF
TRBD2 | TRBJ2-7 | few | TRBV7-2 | TGTGCCAGCAGCAAGAGCGGGACCTCCTACGAGCAGTACTTC | CASSKSGTSYEQYF
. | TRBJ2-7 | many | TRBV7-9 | TGTGCCAGCAGCTTAATGGGGGCGACGGGCTCCGAGCAGTACTTC | CASSLMGATGSEQYF
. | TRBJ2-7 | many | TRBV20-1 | TGCAGTGCTAGAGATCCAAAGGGGGGCGCCTACGAGCAGTACTTC | CSARDPKGGAYEQYF
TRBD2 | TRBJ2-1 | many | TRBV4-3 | TGCGCCAGCAGCCAAGATAGGCCAGGGCGGGAGGGCGACAATGAGCAGTTCTTC | CASSQDRPGREGDNEQFF
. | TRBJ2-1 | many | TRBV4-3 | TGCGCCAGCAGCCAGGGCCGGTGGGGGGTCCTTAGTGAGCAGTTCTTC | CASSQGRWGVLSEQFF
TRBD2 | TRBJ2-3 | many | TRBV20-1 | TGCAGTGCTAGAGATTGGACTAGCGGGAGCACAGATACGCAGTATTTT | CSARDWTSGSTDTQYF
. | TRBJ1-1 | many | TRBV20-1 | TGCAGTGTCCAACGGACAAACACTGAAGCTTTCTTT | CSVQRTNTEAFF
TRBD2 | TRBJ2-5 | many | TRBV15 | TGTGCCAATTCGGGACTAGCGATCCAAGAGACCCAGTACTTC | CANSGLAIQETQYF
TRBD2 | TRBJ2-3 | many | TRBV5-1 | TGCGCCAGCAGCCTTGGTACTAGCGGGAGAGGAGATACGCAGTATTTT | CASSLGTSGRGDTQYF
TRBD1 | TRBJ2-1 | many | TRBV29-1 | TGCAGCGTTGAAGGGGGACAGGGAAAATACAATGAGCAGTTCTTC | CSVEGGQGKYNEQFF
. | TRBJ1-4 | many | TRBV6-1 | TGTGCCAGCAGGAACCGGGACACCCGAAGGAAACTGTTTTTT | CASRNRDTRRKLFF
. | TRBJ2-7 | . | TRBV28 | TGTGCCAGCCACACGCAGGGCAACGAGCAGTACTTC | CASHTQGNEQYF
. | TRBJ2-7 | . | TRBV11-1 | TGTGCCAGCAGCCTAGGCACGTTCTACGAGCAGTACTTC | CASSLGTFYEQYF
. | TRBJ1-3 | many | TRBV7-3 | TGTGCCAGCAGCTTAACGGGCGGCTCTGGAAACACCATATATTTT | CASSLTGGSGNTIYF
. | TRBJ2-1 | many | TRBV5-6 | TGTGCCAGCAGCTTGGATTCAGGGCTTATGTTGGGCAATGAGCAGTTCTTC | CASSLDSGLMLGNEQFF
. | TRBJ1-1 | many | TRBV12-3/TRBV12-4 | TGTGCCAGCAGTTTGGCTCAGGGAGTAGAAGCTTTCTTT | CASSLAQGVEAFF
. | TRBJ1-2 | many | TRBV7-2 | TGTGCCAGCAGCTTTGAAGTGCAGGGCCATGGCTACACCTTC | CASSFEVQGHGYTF
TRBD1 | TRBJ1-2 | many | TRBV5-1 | TGCGCCAGCAGAGACCCGGGACAGAACTATGGCTACACCTTC | CASRDPGQNYGYTF
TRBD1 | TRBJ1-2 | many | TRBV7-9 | TGTGCCAGCAGCTACCGACCAAGGACAGGCTTTAATGGCTACACCTTC | CASSYRPRTGFNGYTF
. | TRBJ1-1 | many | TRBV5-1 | TGCGCCAGCAGCCTAGGACACGCTGACGACACTGAAGCTTTCTTT | CASSLGHADDTEAFF
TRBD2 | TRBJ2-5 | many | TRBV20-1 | TGCAGTGCTACTAGCGGGTATACCCAAGAGACCCAGTACTTC | CSATSGYTQETQYF
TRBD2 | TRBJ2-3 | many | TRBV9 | TGTGCCAGCAGCGCCGGGACTAGCGGACTCACAGATACGCAGTATTTT | CASSAGTSGLTDTQYF
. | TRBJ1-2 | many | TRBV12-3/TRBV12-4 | TGTGCCAGCAGTTGGGGGGGGAATGGCTACACCTTC | CASSWGGNGYTF
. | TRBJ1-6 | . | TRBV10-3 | TGTGCCATCAGCCGAACCGGGACGGACTATTCACCCCTCCACTTT | CAISRTGTDYSPLHF
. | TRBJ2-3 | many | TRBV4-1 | TGCGCCAGCAGAATCGGGACTCTCGAGGGAGATACGCAGTATTTT | CASRIGTLEGDTQYF
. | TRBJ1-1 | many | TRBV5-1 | TGCGCCAGCAGCCTTTCGACAGCGATGAACACTGAAGCTTTCTTT | CASSLSTAMNTEAFF
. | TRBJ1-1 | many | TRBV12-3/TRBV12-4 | TGTGCCAGCAGTTTAGGAGGGGAGCTTGAAGCTTTCTTT | CASSLGGELEAFF
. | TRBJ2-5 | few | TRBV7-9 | TGTGCCAGCAGCTTAGTTGGCCCAAGGCAGGAAGAGACCCAGTACTTC | CASSLVGPRQEETQYF
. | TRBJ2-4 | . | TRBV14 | TGTGCCAGCAGCCAAGATCACGCCAGGCCCATTCAGTACTTC | CASSQDHARPIQYF
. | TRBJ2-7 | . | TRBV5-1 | TGCGCCAGCAGCGCCGGGACAACCCCATCAGGCGAGCAGTACTTC | CASSAGTTPSGEQYF
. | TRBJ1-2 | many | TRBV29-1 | TGCAGCGTTGACCCGGGCGGGGTGAACTATGGCTACACCTTC | CSVDPGGVNYGYTF
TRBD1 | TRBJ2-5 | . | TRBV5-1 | TGCGCCAGCAGCTTGAACAGGGGGAGCCCGGAGGAGACCCAGTACTTC | CASSLNRGSPEETQYF
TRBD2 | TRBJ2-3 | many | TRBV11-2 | TGTGCCAGCAGCTTAAGGCTAGCGGGAGCAGATACGCAGTATTTT | CASSLRLAGADTQYF
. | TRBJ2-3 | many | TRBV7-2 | TGTGCCAGCAGCTTAGAGGTATACACAGATACGCAGTATTTT | CASSLEVYTDTQYF
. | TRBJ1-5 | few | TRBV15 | TGTGCCACCAGCAGAGATTCCAGGTCAGGTATAGATCAGCCCCAGCATTTT | CATSRDSRSGIDQPQHF
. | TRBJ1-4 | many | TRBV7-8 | TGTGCCAGCAGCTTAGGGACGGGACTCTCGGAAAAACTGTTTTTT | CASSLGTGLSEKLFF
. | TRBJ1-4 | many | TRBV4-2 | TGTGCCAGCAGCCGCCCTGAGGGAGCTAATGAAAAACTGTTTTTT | CASSRPEGANEKLFF
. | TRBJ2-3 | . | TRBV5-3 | TGTGCCAGGGGCCCCGGACCAGCCACAGATACGCAGTATTTT | CARGPGPATDTQYF
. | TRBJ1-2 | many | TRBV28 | TGTGCCAGCAGTTTATATACAGCCTCCTATGGCTACACCTTC | CASSLYTASYGYTF
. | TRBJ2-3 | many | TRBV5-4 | TGTGCCAGCAGTGGTGTTAGCACAGATACGCAGTATTTT | CASSGVSTDTQYF
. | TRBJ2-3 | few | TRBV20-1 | TGCAGTGCTTCACTAGCAATCACCACAGATACGCAGTATTTT | CSASLAITTDTQYF
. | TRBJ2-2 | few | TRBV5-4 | TGTGCCAGCAGCTTGGGGCAGGGCACGAACACCGGGGAGCTGTTTTTT | CASSLGQGTNTGELFF
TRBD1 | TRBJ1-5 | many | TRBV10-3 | TGTGCCATCAGTGCGGACAGGAATAGCAATCAGCCCCAGCATTTT | CAISADRNSNQPQHF
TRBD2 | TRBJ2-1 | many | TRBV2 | TGTGCCAGCGGGCTAGCGCGCTTAGCGGGTGAGCAGTTCTTC | CASGLARLAGEQFF
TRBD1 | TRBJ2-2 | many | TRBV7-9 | TGTGCCAGCGGTGGGACAGCGAACACCGGGGAGCTGTTTTTT | CASGGTANTGELFF